The 32 T cell receptor beta chains below were found in one sample sequenced in a study of molecular identifiers for immune sequencing clone quantification. TCRdb redid the calling of the PCR reads with MiXCR, one entry per CDR3 protein. Found here are some 94,000 distinct CDR3 sequences, around a quarter of them singletons; the top ten hold 0.78%. The specimen was naive CD8+ T cells from blood, with Jurkat cell RNA spiked in. The subset was: FACS-sorted CD8+CD4-CCR7+CD45RA+ naive T cells. These receptors came from a human donor in good health. Some libraries in this study had Jurkat cell RNA spiked in.

The chain joins TRBV27 to TRBJ1-6, with TRBD1 as a possible D gene (5 bases). V dropped 5 bases and J dropped 11 bases, with 16 bases sitting between them. The length of the CDR3 is 14 residues. Germline V gene data show CDR1 as MNHEY and CDR2 as SMNVEV (reference sequence). CDR3 sequence: CASSPGFGPPPLHF. CDR3 sequence (DNA): TGTGCCAGCAGTCCAGGGTTCGGGCCTCCACCCCTCCACTTT.

The chain carries TRBV12-3 or TRBV12-4 and TRBJ2-3; D is possibly TRBD1 (5 bases). Trimming took off 8 bases at V and 4 bases at J, with 10 bases between the two ends. The CDR3 has 12 residues. The CDR3 spells CASSARADTQYF. The CDR3 DNA reads as TGTGCCAGCTCGGCCAGGGCAGATACGCAGTATTTT.

Note on this clonotype: It may be a read error: a sequence one base away is much more abundant. The chain couples TRBV5-3 to TRBJ2-3, with 8 bases lining up with TRBD2. TRBV5-3 is placed among ORFs of uncertain function. V lost 8 bases and J lost 0; bases outside the gene matches: 8. The CDR3 sequence is 15 residues long. The DNA for the CDR3 is TGTGCCAGCAGCCCCGGGGGGGTCAGCACAGATACGCAGTATTTT. Encoded protein: CASSPGGVSTDTQYF.

The chain joins TRBV7-9 to TRBJ2-1, with D possibly being TRBD1 (6 bases). V lost 5 bases to trimming and J lost 3 bases, with 17 bases between them. The V gene's germline CDR1 is SEHNR and CDR2 FQNEAQ (reference sequence). This CDR3 is built from 16 residues. This CDR3 reads CASSPEGDTYYNEQFF. Here the CDR3 DNA reads TGTGCCAGCAGCCCAGAGGGGGACACCTACTACAATGAGCAGTTCTTC.

As to this clonotype: Being one base from a much bigger clone, this may be a read error. The chain combines TRBV12-5 with TRBJ1-4; D remains ambiguous. Looked up from germline, CDR1 is LGHNT and CDR2 is FRNRAP. The V end lost 1 base, the J end lost 0 bases, and 9 bases lay between the germline ends. The CDR3 is made up of 16 amino acids. The CDR3 sequence: CASGLGTTTTNEKLFF. DNA of the CDR3: TGTGCTAGTGGTTTGGGCACGACAACAACTAATGAAAAACTGTTTTTT.

This clonotype was counted a few times. The gene calls are TRBV5-6 and TRBJ1-3, with D possibly being TRBD1 (5 bases). The germline gives CDR1 SGHDT, CDR2 YYEEEE. Trimming removed 0 bases from V and 4 bases from J, with 11 bases in between. The CDR3 totals 15 residues. This chain's CDR3 is CASSLGQGFGNTIYF. The CDR3 DNA follows: TGTGCCAGCAGCTTGGGTCAGGGCTTCGGAAACACCATATATTTT.

This clonotype was recorded a few times. The chain links TRBV29-1 to TRBJ1-1, with D perhaps matching TRBD1 (5 bases). The CDR3 length is 14 residues. Germline V gene sequence: CDR1 SQVTM, CDR2 ANQGSEA. V shed 8 bases and J shed 6 bases, with 22 bases lying between them. The chain's CDR3 is CSYASGWGRAEAFF. CDR3 nucleotide sequence: TGCAGCTACGCCTCCGGGTGGGGGAGAGCTGAAGCTTTCTTT.

Regarding this clonotype: A much more abundant neighbour one base away suggests this may be a read error. The chain uses TRBV7-9 and TRBJ2-7; weak D call: TRBD1 (5 bases). V lost 7 bases to trimming and J lost 12 bases, with 19 bases between them. The CDR3 is made up of 12 amino acids. The germline gives CDR1 SEHNR, CDR2 FQNEAQ (reference sequence). The CDR3 here is CASNVELDNPYF. The DNA for the CDR3 is TGTGCCAGCAATGTGGAACTGGACAATCCGTACTTC.

As to this clonotype: A read error may be the cause here, since a much bigger clone is one base away. The V and J genes are TRBV30 and TRBJ2-3; either TRBD1 or TRBD2 may supply D (5 bases each). CDR1 and CDR2 from the germline V gene are GTSNPN and SVGIG (reference sequence). The CDR3 totals 16 residues. The V and J ends lost 3 bases and 2 bases respectively, with 18 bases between them. The CDR3 nucleotides read TGTGCCTGGAGGGGTACGCCGGGACCCCCCACAGATACGCAGTATTTT. Translation gives CAWRGTPGPPTDTQYF.

The table lists this clonotype with many counts. The V and J genes are TRBV6-6 and TRBJ2-3; D is tentatively TRBD1 or TRBD2 (6 bases each). There are 15 residues in the CDR3. Germline V gene data show CDR1 as MNHNY and CDR2 as SVGAGI (reference sequence). Trimming left V 3 bases short and J 1 base short, with 11 bases between. In nucleotides, the CDR3 is TGTGCCAGCAGTTATCTAAGGGGGGGCACAGATACGCAGTATTTT. This sequence encodes CASSYLRGGTDTQYF.

The V and J genes are TRBV7-3 and TRBJ2-1; TRBD2 agrees at 12 bases. The ends lost 5 bases at V and 7 bases at J; junction bases unmatched: 6. Looked up from germline, CDR1 is SGHTA and CDR2 is FQGTGA. The CDR3 contains 15 residues. The DNA of the CDR3 is TGTGCCAGCAGCCACCTAGCGGGAGGGGGTAATGAGCAGTTCTTC. Translating gives CASSHLAGGGNEQFF.

A note on this clonotype: A read error may produce the germline difference seen at one junction end. This chain connects TRBV6-5 to TRBJ2-2, with TRBD1 matching over 9 bases. Germline loops: CDR1 MNHEY, CDR2 SVGAGI. CDR3 length equals 16 residues. The CDR3 here is CASSHPRDRVTGELLF. The CDR3 DNA reads as TGTGCCAGCAGTCACCCCCGGGACAGGGTTACCGGGGAGCTGCTTTTT.

The chain has TRBV3-1 and TRBJ2-7; D gene uncertain. The CDR3 is 16 residues long. With 4 bases removed from V and 0 bases from J, the gap between germline ends came to 16 bases. Germline V lookup: CDR1 LGHDT, CDR2 YNNKEL (reference sequence). CDR3 nucleotide sequence: TGTGCCAGCAGCCGTGCTGGTCCACGGAGCTCCTACGAGCAGTACTTC. This translates into CASSRAGPRSSYEQYF.

This clonotype was seen only a few times. This chain joins TRBV27 and TRBJ2-7, with no clear D. Trimming removed 6 bases at V and 1 base at J, with 10 bases between. The V gene's germline CDR1 is MNHEY and CDR2 SMNVEV (reference sequence). This CDR3 spans 13 amino acids. In DNA, the CDR3 is TGTGCCAGCAGGAGCCTGGAATCCTACGAGCAGTACTTC. Its translation: CASRSLESYEQYF.

The chain combines TRBV6-1 with TRBJ2-5; D is ambiguous. The germline gives CDR1 MNHNS, CDR2 SASEGT. The CDR3 loop spans 14 amino acids. Trimming took off 4 bases at V and 2 bases at J, with 11 bases between the two ends. The CDR3 is CASSGRRLQETQYF. CDR3 bases: TGTGCCAGCAGTGGTCGGCGGCTACAAGAGACCCAGTACTTC.

Of note for this clonotype: A read error may explain this, as a much larger clone is one base away. The chain recombines TRBV29-1 with TRBJ2-4; D might be TRBD1 (5 bases). Trimming removed 2 bases at V and 9 bases at J, with 14 bases between. CDR1 is SQVTM, CDR2 ANQGSEA, per germline. This CDR3 comprises 13 residues. The CDR3 nucleotides read TGCAGCGTTGAAACAGGCCTTAGGGTCATTCAGTACTTC. Translation: CSVETGLRVIQYF.

This clonotype came up a few times. The chain links TRBV29-1 to TRBJ2-5, with a weak D call TRBD1 (6 bases). Trimming left V 7 bases short and J 5 bases short, with 11 bases between. CDR1 is SQVTM, CDR2 ANQGSEA, per germline. CDR3 length: 11 residues. Here the CDR3 DNA reads TGCAGCGACCAGAGGGGGGAGACCCAGTACTTC. Its protein product is CSDQRGETQYF.

This clonotype was picked up a small number of times. The chain combines TRBV2 with TRBJ1-2; 7 bases match TRBD1. V shed 8 bases, J shed 5 bases, and the junction held 11 bases outside the gene matches. Germline CDR1 SNHLY, CDR2 FYNNEI. This CDR3 is built from 14 residues. CDR3 DNA: TGTGCCAGCGGCGGGACAGATGCTGGGTATGGCTACACCTTC. Translating it yields CASGGTDAGYGYTF.

This chain uses TRBV4-3 with TRBJ2-7, with a tentative D call TRBD2 (6 bases). CDR3 length equals 15 residues. Looked up from germline, CDR1 is LGHNA and CDR2 is YSLEER. V shed 0 bases and J shed 0 bases, with 9 bases lying between them. Here the CDR3 DNA reads TGCGCCAGCAGCCAAGATTGGGGGGTCTCCTACGAGCAGTACTTC. Amino acid sequence: CASSQDWGVSYEQYF.

At least ten counts were recorded for this clonotype. This sequence joins TRBV24-1 and TRBJ2-1; perhaps TRBD2 as D (5 bases). Trimming removed 1 base from V and 3 bases from J, with 6 bases in between. Germline CDR1 reads KGHDR; CDR2 reads SFDVKD. The CDR3 is 14 amino acids. The chain's CDR3 is CATSDLGSYNEQFF. CDR3 DNA: TGTGCCACCAGTGATTTAGGGAGCTACAATGAGCAGTTCTTC.

This clonotype has a count of ten or more. This chain uses TRBV5-6 with TRBJ2-5; perhaps D is TRBD1 or TRBD2 (6 bases each). The V and J ends lost 3 bases and 9 bases respectively, with 18 bases between them. The CDR3 loop spans 14 amino acids. Per the germline V gene, CDR1 is SGHDT and CDR2 is YYEEEE. The CDR3 DNA is TGTGCCAGCAGCTACGGGACTCTCAACAGGGCCCAGTACTTC. This sequence encodes CASSYGTLNRAQYF.

This clonotype was recorded many times. V usage is TRBV6-5 and J usage is TRBJ2-7; TRBD1 is a possible D gene (6 bases). Germline values: CDR1 MNHEY, CDR2 SVGAGI. The germline V and J ends were trimmed by 6 bases and 6 bases, with 21 bases remaining between them. The length of the CDR3 is 15 residues. CDR3 sequence: CASSTNPTGTFEQYF. CDR3 DNA sequence: TGTGCCAGCAGCACAAACCCAACAGGGACGTTCGAGCAGTACTTC.

This clonotype has only a few counts. The chain couples TRBV4-1 to TRBJ1-1; 10 bases fit TRBD1. The germline CDR1 and CDR2 sequences are MGHRA and YSYEKL. The CDR3 runs to 16 residues. V was clipped by 2 bases and J by 0 bases; unmatched bases: 3. The CDR3 bases are TGCGCCAGCAGCCAAAGGACAGGGGGTATGAACACTGAAGCTTTCTTT. This encodes CASSQRTGGMNTEAFF.

The chain recombines TRBV28 with TRBJ1-5; 8 bases align to TRBD1. V lost 4 bases, J lost 7 bases, and 12 bases stayed unmatched. The germline gives CDR1 MDHEN, CDR2 SYDVKM. The length of the CDR3 is 16 residues. In DNA, the CDR3 is TGTGCCAGCAGTTCCCTCGGGACAGGTATTTTGCAGCCCCAGCATTTT. Protein product: CASSSLGTGILQPQHF. The full variable domain, with the rest looked up from reference TRBV28 and TRBJ1-5, is DVKVTQSSRYLVKRTGEKVFLECVQDMDHENMFWYRQDPGLGLRLIYFSYDVKMKEKGDIPEGYSVSREKKERFSLILESASTNQTSMYLCASSSLGTGILQPQHFGDGTRLSIL.

This clonotype was picked up a small number of times. A much larger clone is a single base away; this may be a read error. As DNA, the CDR3 is TGCAGCGTTGAAGTCTCGCTAAACTACACCTTC. Translating it yields CSVEVSLNYTF. The V gene is TRBV29-1, the J gene TRBJ1-2, with D uncertain. The germline V gene has CDR1 SQVTM and CDR2 ANQGSEA. The CDR3 extends over 11 amino acids. Trimming took 1 base from V and 10 from J, leaving 10 bases between them. Complete variable domain (other parts from reference TRBV29-1 and TRBJ1-2): SAVISQKPSRDICQRGTSLTIQCQVDSQVTMMFWYRQQPGQSLTLIATANQGSEATYESGFVIDKFPISRPNLTFSTLTVSNMSPEDSSIYLCSVEVSLNYTFGSGTRLTVV.

As concerns this clonotype: A much larger clone lies a single base off, so this may be a read error. The V gene is TRBV5-6, the J gene TRBJ2-7; D may match TRBD1 or TRBD2 (5 bases each). V gave up 0 bases and J gave up 3 bases, with 22 bases separating them. Germline V gene data show CDR1 as SGHDT and CDR2 as YYEEEE. CDR3 length: 18 residues. The CDR3 DNA reads TGTGCCAGCAGCTTGGCCGGGACGACCATTGAAGGGCGCTACGAGCAGTACTTC. Translated, it gives CASSLAGTTIEGRYEQYF.

The chain's CDR3 is CASIDTQVTEAFF. The CDR3 DNA is TGTGCCAGCATTGACACCCAGGTCACTGAAGCTTTCTTT. The chain combines TRBV12-3 or TRBV12-4 with TRBJ1-1; no reliable D call. The CDR3 is made up of 13 amino acids. V was shortened by 7 bases and J by 4 bases, with 13 bases between the two germline ends.

This clonotype was picked up a small number of times. The chain couples TRBV5-1 to TRBJ2-5; D ambiguous. V lost 0 bases and J lost 0, with 6 bases in between. The CDR3 contains 14 residues. Germline CDR1 SGHRS, CDR2 YFSETQ. The CDR3 coding sequence is TGCGCCAGCAGCTTGGCGAACAACCAAGAGACCCAGTACTTC. Translating gives CASSLANNQETQYF.

V usage is TRBV7-6 and J usage is TRBJ1-5, with 8 positions matching TRBD1. V lost 8 bases to trimming and J lost 2 bases; unmatched junction nucleotides: 2. Germline V lookup: CDR1 SGHVS, CDR2 FNYEAQ. The CDR3 contains 13 residues. CDR3 protein: CASGQGGNQPQHF. The CDR3 coding sequence is TGTGCCAGCGGACAGGGAGGCAATCAGCCCCAGCATTTT.

This clonotype was picked up many times. The chain links TRBV6-5 to TRBJ2-3, with D possibly TRBD2 on 5 matching bases. Germline V lookup: CDR1 MNHEY, CDR2 SVGAGI. Trimming took off 5 bases at V and 1 base at J, with 19 bases between the two ends. The CDR3 spans 17 residues. The chain's CDR3 is CASSIGFGGPRTDTQYF. CDR3 sequence (DNA): TGTGCCAGCAGTATTGGGTTTGGCGGGCCCCGCACAGATACGCAGTATTTT.

The chain carries TRBV7-9 and TRBJ2-5; D remains ambiguous. Trimming pared 3 bases from V and 4 bases from J, leaving 9 bases between. This CDR3 region has 13 residues. Germline loops: CDR1 SEHNR, CDR2 FQNEAQ (reference sequence). The CDR3 region is CASSFGVPETQYF. DNA of the CDR3: TGTGCCAGCAGCTTTGGGGTCCCAGAGACCCAGTACTTC.

On this clonotype: At one end, the junction sequence differs from germline, possibly due to a read error. The chain's CDR3 is CASGVGSGGGDTQYF. The DNA for the CDR3 is TGTGCCAGCGGCGTAGGCAGCGGGGGAGGAGATACGCAGTATTTT. This chain connects TRBV9 to TRBJ2-3; TRBD2 matches 8 bases. CDR3 length: 15 amino acids. CDR1 is SGDLS, CDR2 YYNGEE, per germline.